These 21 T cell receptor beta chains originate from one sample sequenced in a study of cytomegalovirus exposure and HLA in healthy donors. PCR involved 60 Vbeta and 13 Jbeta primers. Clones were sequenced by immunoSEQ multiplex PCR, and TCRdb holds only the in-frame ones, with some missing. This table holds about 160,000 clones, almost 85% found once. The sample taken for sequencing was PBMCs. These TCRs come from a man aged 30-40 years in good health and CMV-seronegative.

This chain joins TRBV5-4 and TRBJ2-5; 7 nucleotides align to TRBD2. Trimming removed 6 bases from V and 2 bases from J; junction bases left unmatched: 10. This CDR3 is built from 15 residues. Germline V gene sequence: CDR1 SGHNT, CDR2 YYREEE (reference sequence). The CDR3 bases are TGTGCCAGCAACAACCGGGACTATCGACAAGAGACCCAGTACTTC. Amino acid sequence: CASNNRDYRQETQYF.

CDR3 DNA: TGTGCCTGGAGACCCGGGGGGGGAAACACCATATATTTT. Its translation is CAWRPGGGNTIYF. The chain recombines TRBV30 with TRBJ1-3; D is perhaps TRBD1 (5 bases). CDR1 GTSNPN and CDR2 SVGIG come from the germline V gene (reference sequence). The CDR3 consists of 13 residues. Trimming left V 3 bases short and J 4 bases short, with 10 bases between.

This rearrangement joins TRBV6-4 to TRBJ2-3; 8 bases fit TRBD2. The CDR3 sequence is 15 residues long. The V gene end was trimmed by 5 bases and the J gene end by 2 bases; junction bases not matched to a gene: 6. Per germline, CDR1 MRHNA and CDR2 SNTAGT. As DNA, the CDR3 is TGTGCCAGCAGTCAGTCTAGCGGGCACACAGATACGCAGTATTTT. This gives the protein CASSQSSGHTDTQYF.

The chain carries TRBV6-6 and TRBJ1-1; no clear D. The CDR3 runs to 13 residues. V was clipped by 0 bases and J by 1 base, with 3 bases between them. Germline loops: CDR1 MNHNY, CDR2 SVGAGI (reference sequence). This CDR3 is CASSYSSNTEAFF. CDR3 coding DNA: TGTGCCAGCAGTTACTCCTCGAACACTGAAGCTTTCTTT.

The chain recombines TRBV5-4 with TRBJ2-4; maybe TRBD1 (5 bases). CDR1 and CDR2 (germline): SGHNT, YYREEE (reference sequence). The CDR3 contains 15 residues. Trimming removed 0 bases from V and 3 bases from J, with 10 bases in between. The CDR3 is CASSLEGALKNIQYF. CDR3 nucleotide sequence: TGTGCCAGCAGCTTGGAAGGGGCTCTCAAAAACATTCAGTACTTC.

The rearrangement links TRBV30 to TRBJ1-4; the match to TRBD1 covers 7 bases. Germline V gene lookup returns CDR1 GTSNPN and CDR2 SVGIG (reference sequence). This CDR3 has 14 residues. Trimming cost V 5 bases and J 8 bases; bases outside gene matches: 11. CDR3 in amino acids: CAWGARQGTEKLFF. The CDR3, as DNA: TGTGCCTGGGGAGCCCGACAGGGAACAGAAAAACTGTTTTTT.

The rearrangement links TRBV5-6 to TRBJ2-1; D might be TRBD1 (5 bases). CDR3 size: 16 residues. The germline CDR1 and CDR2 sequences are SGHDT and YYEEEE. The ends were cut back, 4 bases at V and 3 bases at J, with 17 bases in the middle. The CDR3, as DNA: TGTGCCAGCAGCCGAAGGTCAGGGATTGGCTACAATGAGCAGTTCTTC. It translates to CASSRRSGIGYNEQFF.

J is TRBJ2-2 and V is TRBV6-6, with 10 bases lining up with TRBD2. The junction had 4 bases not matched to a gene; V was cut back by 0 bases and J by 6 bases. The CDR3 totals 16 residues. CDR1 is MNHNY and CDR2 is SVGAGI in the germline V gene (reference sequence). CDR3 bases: TGTGCCAGCAGTTACTCCCAGCTAGCGGGGGCCGGGGAGCTGTTTTTT. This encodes CASSYSQLAGAGELFF.

CDR3 sequence: CAWSKQGILYEQYF. DNA of the CDR3: TGTGCCTGGAGTAAGCAGGGGATTCTCTACGAGCAGTACTTC. The rearrangement uses TRBV30 and TRBJ2-7, with D tentatively TRBD1 (6 bases). CDR1 and CDR2 from the germline V gene are GTSNPN and SVGIG (reference sequence). The germline V and J ends were trimmed by 2 bases and 3 bases, with 14 bases remaining between them. The CDR3 loop spans 14 amino acids.

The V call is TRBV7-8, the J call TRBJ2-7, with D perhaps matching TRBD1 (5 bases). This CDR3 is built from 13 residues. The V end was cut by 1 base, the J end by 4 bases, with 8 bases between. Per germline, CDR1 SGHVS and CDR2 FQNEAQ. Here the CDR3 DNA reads TGTGCCAGCAGCTTAGGTCCAGGGTACGAGCAGTACTTC. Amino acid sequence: CASSLGPGYEQYF.

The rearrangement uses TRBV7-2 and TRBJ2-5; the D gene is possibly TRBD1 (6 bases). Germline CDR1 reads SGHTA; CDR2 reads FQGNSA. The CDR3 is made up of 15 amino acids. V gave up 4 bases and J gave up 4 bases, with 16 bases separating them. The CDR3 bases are TGTGCCAGCAGCTCGGACAGCCGAGTCGGAGAGACCCAGTACTTC. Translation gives CASSSDSRVGETQYF.

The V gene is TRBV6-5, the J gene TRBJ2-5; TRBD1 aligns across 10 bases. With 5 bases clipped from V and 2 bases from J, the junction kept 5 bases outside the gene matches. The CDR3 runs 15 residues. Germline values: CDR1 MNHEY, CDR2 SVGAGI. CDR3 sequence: CASSRQGAQQETQYF. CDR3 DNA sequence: TGTGCCAGCAGTCGACAGGGGGCTCAACAAGAGACCCAGTACTTC.

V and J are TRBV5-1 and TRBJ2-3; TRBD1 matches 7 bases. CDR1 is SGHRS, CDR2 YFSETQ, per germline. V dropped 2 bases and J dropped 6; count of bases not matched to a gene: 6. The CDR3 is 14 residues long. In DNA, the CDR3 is TGCGCCAGCAGCTTTGACAGGGTCACCGATACGCAGTATTTT. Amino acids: CASSFDRVTDTQYF.

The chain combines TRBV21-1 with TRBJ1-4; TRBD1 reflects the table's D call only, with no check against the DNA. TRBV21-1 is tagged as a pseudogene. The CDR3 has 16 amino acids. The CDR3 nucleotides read TGTGCCAGCAGCAAAGGGCCCCACACAACTAATGAAAAACTGTTTTTT. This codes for CASSKGPHTTNEKLFF.

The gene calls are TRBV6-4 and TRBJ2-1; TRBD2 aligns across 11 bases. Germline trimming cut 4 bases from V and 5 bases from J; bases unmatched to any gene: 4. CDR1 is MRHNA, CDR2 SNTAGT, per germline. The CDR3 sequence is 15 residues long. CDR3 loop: CASSAGLADNNEQFF. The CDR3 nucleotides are TGTGCCAGCAGTGCGGGACTAGCGGATAACAATGAGCAGTTCTTC.

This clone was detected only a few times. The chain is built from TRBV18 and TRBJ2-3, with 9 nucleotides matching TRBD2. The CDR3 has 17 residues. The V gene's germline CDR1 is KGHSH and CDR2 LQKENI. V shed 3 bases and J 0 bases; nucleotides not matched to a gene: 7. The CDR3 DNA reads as TGTGCCAGCTCACCGCTAGCGGGAAGCTCTAGCACAGATACGCAGTATTTT. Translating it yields CASSPLAGSSSTDTQYF.

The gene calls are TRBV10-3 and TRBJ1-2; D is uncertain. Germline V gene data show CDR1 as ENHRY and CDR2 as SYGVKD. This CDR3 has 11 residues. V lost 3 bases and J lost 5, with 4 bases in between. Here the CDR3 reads CAISDSYGYTF. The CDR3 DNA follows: TGTGCCATCAGTGATAGTTATGGCTACACCTTC.

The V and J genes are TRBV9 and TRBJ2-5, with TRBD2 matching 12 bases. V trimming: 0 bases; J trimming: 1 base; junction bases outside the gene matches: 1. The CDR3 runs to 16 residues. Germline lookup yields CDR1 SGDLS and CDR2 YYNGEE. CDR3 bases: TGTGCCAGCAGCGTAGGGACTAGCGGGACCCAAGAGACCCAGTACTTC. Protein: CASSVGTSGTQETQYF.

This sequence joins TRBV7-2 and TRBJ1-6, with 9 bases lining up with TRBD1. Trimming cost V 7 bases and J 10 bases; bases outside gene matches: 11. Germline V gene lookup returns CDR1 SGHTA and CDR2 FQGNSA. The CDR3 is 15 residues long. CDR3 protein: CASTLLRTGVSPLHF. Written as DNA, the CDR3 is TGTGCCAGCACCCTCCTCCGGACAGGGGTCTCACCCCTCCACTTT. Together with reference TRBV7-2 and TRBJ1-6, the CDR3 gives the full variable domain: GAGVSQSPSNKVTEKGKDVELRCDPISGHTALYWYRQSLGQGLEFLIYFQGNSAPDKSGLPSDRFSAERTGGSVSTLTIQRTQQEDSAVYLCASTLLRTGVSPLHFGNGTRLTVT.

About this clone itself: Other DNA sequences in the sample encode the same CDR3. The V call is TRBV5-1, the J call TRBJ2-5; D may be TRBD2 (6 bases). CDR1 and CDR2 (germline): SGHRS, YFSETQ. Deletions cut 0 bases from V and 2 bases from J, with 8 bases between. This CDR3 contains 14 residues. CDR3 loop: CASSLAGGQETQYF. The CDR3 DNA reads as TGCGCCAGCAGCTTGGCCGGGGGTCAAGAGACCCAGTACTTC.

The CDR3 reads CASSYWSPQSLNTEAFF. In nucleotides, the CDR3 is TGTGCCAGCAGCTATTGGTCGCCACAGAGTTTGAACACTGAAGCTTTCTTT. The chain couples TRBV5-8 to TRBJ1-1, with D unresolved. Trimming took 3 bases from V and 0 from J, leaving 18 bases between them. The V gene's germline CDR1 is SGHTS and CDR2 YDEGEE. The CDR3 runs to 17 residues. Supplemented by reference TRBV5-8 and TRBJ1-1, the full variable domain reads EAGVTQSPTHLIKTRGQQATLRCSPISGHTSVYWYQQALGLGLQFLLWYDEGEERNRGNFPPRFSGRQFPNYSSELNVNALELEDSALYLCASSYWSPQSLNTEAFFGQGTRLTVV.